The clone carrying this T cell receptor beta chain appeared a single time. The data derive from a study of beta chain features in type 1 diabetes. Study-level background: The samples had roughly 110,000,000 sorted cells examined in all.

The junction had 16 bases not matched to a gene; V was cut back by 4 bases and J by 8 bases. The CDR3 length is 18 residues. The germline gives CDR1 SGHRS, CDR2 YFSETQ. Investigators reverse transcribed all isolated RNA, so they sequenced expressed TCRB transcripts. The data were produced by immunoSEQ multiplex PCR, yet TCRdb's version contains in-frame clones alone and is incomplete. The sample carries roughly 250,000 clones, 7.5% to 10% recorded once. This clonotype was obtained from a young woman in good health. The chain has TRBV5-1 and TRBJ1-4, with TRBD1 matching 11 bases. The sequenced sample consisted of naive CD4+ T cells from blood. CDR3 coding DNA: TGCGCCAGCAGCCGTCGCTGGGACAGGGGGAGGTCTGAGGAAAAACTGTTTTTT. It codes for CASSRRWDRGRSEEKLFF. The entire variable domain, with the rest obtained from reference TRBV5-1 and TRBJ1-4, is as follows: KAGVTQTPRYLIKTRGQQVTLSCSPISGHRSVSWYQQTPGQGLQFLFEYFSETQRNKGNFPGRFSGRQFSNSRSEMNVSTLELGDSALYLCASSRRWDRGRSEEKLFFGSGTQLSVL.